This T cell receptor beta chain is from a study of blood T cell repertoires in COVID-19 (TCRdb year 2020). With regard to the full study: The collaborator samples originated in the United States, Italy and Spain and spanned the acute and convalescent phases of COVID-19. The repertoires were made available in a free public database intended to serve as a resource for research on the immune response to SARS-CoV-2. The material from the prospective study consisted of cDNA or gDNA derived from T cells, B-cell-depleted T cells, or PBMCs. The dataset comprised deeply sampled blood TCRbeta repertoires from subjects exposed to, actively infected with, or recovered from COVID-19. Where HLA class I and class II types were available, the types were taken from metadata supplied by the sample provider, not from assay-based typing. Sample metadata almost always included a de-identified subject ID, COVID-19 status, age in years and sex. Samples came from the ongoing ImmuneRACE study (first 160 participants) plus 1,254 subjects from 6 global collaborators.

About this clone itself: No antigen is known for it. No much larger clone is present one base from it, and per-base qualities are unavailable.

Whole blood was collected in K2EDTA tubes by collaborating institutions according to the institutions' own protocols. For TCRbeta analysis, collaborator samples were shipped as frozen whole blood, as isolated PBMCs, or as DNA extracted from either sample type. The immunoSEQ Assay, a bias-controlled multiplex PCR, was used to amplify TCRbeta CDR3 regions from genomic DNA. The original pipeline was this. The number of nucleated cells in each sample was estimated by amplification of reference gene primers within the assay. To quantify the absolute abundance of each unique TCRbeta CDR3 rearrangement, sequence reads were collapsed and filtered. For each sample, productive Simpson clonality was calculated by taking the square root of Simpson's diversity index across productive rearrangements. In its TCRdb copy, this immuneACCESS table keeps in-frame sequences only and misses some clones. Where compared with another copy, unresolved V genes explain less than half of these, and the others have no known cause. Clone size and V and J calls were adopted from that table, with D and trimming inferred from the DNA. The sample records 65,000 to 80,000 clones, roughly four fifths of which are singletons. The ten biggest clones cover 20% to 25% of the sample.

Overall results and qualifications from the work: The quantity of clinical and demographic metadata differed by source and by participant and was supplied without curation.

The CDR1 and CDR2 encoded by the germline V gene are SNHLY and FYNNEI. The CDR3, from cysteine to phenylalanine, totals 15 residues. Only CDR3 DNA remains: 45 bases, in frame from the first base. Trimming costs V 6 bases and J 0 bases, and their ends lie 11 bases apart. The chain is assembled from TRBV2 and TRBJ1-4; the D gene cannot be named for sure. Sequenced input: peripheral blood. This TCR was sampled from a human donor in a cohort sampled during active COVID-19. The DNA is as follows: TGTGCCAGCAGGTTCGGACTTGCAACTAATGAAAAACTGTTTTTT. It codes for CASRFGLATNEKLFF.